The 9 T cell receptor beta chains listed next were all sequenced from one sample in a study of shared clonotypes between healthy human individuals (TCRdb year 2020). The library was built by means of the immunoSEQ multiplex PCR assay. As stored in TCRdb, this immuneACCESS dataset retains in-frame rearrangements with V and J assigned. A fraction of the clones does not appear; measured against another copy, unresolved V genes explain less than half of the discrepancy, and the remainder lacks a known reason. The sample table records about 960,000 clones; about three quarters of these occur just once. The ten top clones hold about 1.5% of the sample. Sequenced material: memory CD4+ T cells sorted from blood. The meaning of the sample's cell subset or site label: CD45RA-negative fraction. Receptors originate from a man aged 18 to 30 in good health.

The V call is TRBV2, the J call TRBJ1-1; the D is unclear. This CDR3 is built from 13 residues. Germline values: CDR1 SNHLY, CDR2 FYNNEI. V was cut by 3 bases and J by 5 bases, with 10 bases left in between. The DNA of the CDR3 is TGTGCCAGCAGTGATGTGAGGATAACTGAAGCTTTCTTT. This gives the protein CASSDVRITEAFF.

Notes on this clone: This CDR3 is also generated by other DNA sequences in the sample. The chain is built from TRBV18 and TRBJ1-2, with 7 nucleotides matching TRBD1. Germline V lookup: CDR1 KGHSH, CDR2 LQKENI. The CDR3 contains 13 residues. Trimming at V came to 3 bases and at J to 2 bases, leaving 0 bases not matched to a gene. The CDR3 region is CASSPTGNYGYTF. As DNA, the CDR3 is TGTGCCAGCTCACCGACAGGGAACTATGGCTACACCTTC. The full variable domain, with the rest looked up from reference TRBV18 and TRBJ1-2, is NAGVMQNPRHLVRRRGQEARLRCSPMKGHSHVYWYRQLPEEGLKFMVYLQKENIIDESGMPKERFSAEFPKEGPSILRIQQVVRGDSAAYFCASSPTGNYGYTFGSGTRLTVV.

This rearrangement joins TRBV28 to TRBJ1-3; 12 nucleotides line up with TRBD1. V shed 8 bases, J shed 4 bases, and the junction held 18 bases outside the gene matches. Germline V lookup: CDR1 MDHEN, CDR2 SYDVKM. The CDR3 is 19 amino acids. This CDR3 is CASRWSPGTGGAEGNTIYF. Written as DNA, the CDR3 is TGTGCCAGCCGTTGGAGCCCCGGGACAGGGGGCGCGGAGGGAAACACCATATATTTT.

The V and J genes are TRBV2 and TRBJ1-2; D remains ambiguous. The germline CDR1 and CDR2 sequences are SNHLY and FYNNEI. This CDR3 contains 16 residues. The ends were cut back, 0 bases at V and 8 bases at J, with 19 bases in the middle. The CDR3 spells CASSEASRQPVWGYTF. Written as DNA, the CDR3 is TGTGCCAGCAGTGAAGCGTCGAGGCAGCCAGTATGGGGCTACACCTTC.

The chain combines TRBV6-5 with TRBJ2-7; perhaps TRBD2 as D (6 bases). The germline V gene has CDR1 MNHEY and CDR2 SVGAGI. This CDR3 comprises 15 residues. Trimming took off 5 bases at V and 3 bases at J, with 17 bases between the two ends. CDR3 sequence: CASSPGGAEYYEQYF. CDR3 DNA sequence: TGTGCCAGCAGTCCCGGCGGGGCGGAATACTACGAGCAGTACTTC.

The V call is TRBV18, the J call TRBJ1-2; unclear D gene. This CDR3 has 15 amino acids. Trimming pared 6 bases from V and 4 bases from J, leaving 18 bases between. CDR1 and CDR2 (germline): KGHSH, LQKENI. CDR3 residues: CASSPGRVVIYGYTF. The CDR3 DNA sequence: TGTGCCAGCTCCCCCGGGAGGGTTGTGATCTATGGCTACACCTTC.

This chain joins TRBV27 and TRBJ2-1; TRBD2 agrees at 8 bases. The germline V gene encodes CDR1 MNHEY and CDR2 SMNVEV (reference sequence). The CDR3 is 15 residues long. After removal of 7 bases from V and 0 bases from J, the junction contained 5 bases not matched to a gene. CDR3 region: CASTRGGSSYNEQFF. For the CDR3, the DNA is TGTGCCAGCACCCGCGGGGGGAGCTCCTACAATGAGCAGTTCTTC.

The V gene is TRBV12-5, the J gene TRBJ2-3; TRBD1 might be the D (6 bases). V was shortened by 5 bases and J by 7 bases, with 10 bases between the two germline ends. Germline CDR1 LGHNT, CDR2 FRNRAP. This CDR3 contains 12 residues. CDR3 in amino acids: CASGLGTNTQYF. The CDR3 nucleotides read TGTGCTAGTGGTCTTGGGACAAATACGCAGTATTTT.

The V call is TRBV27, the J call TRBJ2-2; 8 bases align to TRBD2. Germline V gene data show CDR1 as MNHEY and CDR2 as SMNVEV (reference sequence). This CDR3 region has 15 residues. V gave up 2 bases and J gave up 3 bases; unmatched junction bases: 2. CDR3 protein: CASSLAGGYTGELFF. In nucleotides, the CDR3 is TGTGCCAGCAGTTTAGCGGGAGGATACACCGGGGAGCTGTTTTTT.